This T cell receptor (beta chain) was sequenced during a study of prognosis after radiotherapy for stage I lung cancer. Study background: Some 15 patients presented with newly diagnosed primary stage I lung tumors, and about 5 carried oligometastatic NSCLC following surgical resection of the primary tumor. Eleven to twelve patients had adenocarcinoma tumors, while squamous cell carcinoma tumors were found in 6 or 7.

Genomic DNA provided the template from which TCR beta CDR3 was amplified by two-round multiplex PCR. First-round PCR employed TRBV- and TRBJ-specific primers for each gene. Each CDR3 protein is one row after TCRdb ran MiXCR on the multiplex PCR reads. Of some 15,000 distinct CDR3 sequences in the sample, 55% to 65% were seen once. The V and J ends lost 3 bases and 0 bases, in that order; junction bases with no gene match: 14. The CDR3 covers 19 residues. Each of two time points yielded six milliliters of peripheral venous blood. The sample in question was PBMCs, obtained before or after stereotactic body radiation therapy (not recorded which). The TCR was taken from a donor at least 50 years old with non-small cell lung cancer. The chain carries TRBV12-3 or TRBV12-4 and TRBJ2-3; 8 nucleotides align to TRBD2. CDR3 region: CASSLKRVLAVVSTDTQYF. The DNA of the CDR3 is TGTGCCAGCAGTTTGAAGAGGGTACTAGCGGTCGTTAGCACAGATACGCAGTATTTT.